The 24 T cell receptor beta chains below all came from one sample that was sequenced in a study of shared clonotypes between healthy human individuals. The data were produced by immunoSEQ multiplex PCR, yet TCRdb's version contains in-frame clones alone and is incomplete. This sample has hundreds of thousands of clones, with more than 85% found just once. The naive CD8 population came from CD45RO-negative cells selected for CCR7, without terminally differentiated effector memory CD45RA+ cells. The sequencing input was naive CD8+ T cells sorted from blood. These receptors all stem from a man in his thirties or forties in good health.

This clone appeared a single time. This chain joins TRBV28 and TRBJ2-7; possible D gene TRBD2, 7 bases. This CDR3 has 14 residues. The V end lost 3 bases, the J end lost 5 bases, and 14 bases lay between the germline ends. CDR1 and CDR2 (germline): MDHEN, SYDVKM. In DNA form, the CDR3 reads TGTGCCAGCAGTTTCCGGGGGGCAGTACACGAGCAGTACTTC. This sequence encodes CASSFRGAVHEQYF.

Note on this clone: This specimen includes other DNA sequences encoding the same CDR3. The V call is TRBV14, the J call TRBJ2-7; TRBD2 matches at 7 bases. The CDR3 spans 19 residues. Unmatched junction bases numbered 23, after V lost 6 bases and J lost 3 bases. Germline CDR1 SGHDN, CDR2 FVKESK. CDR3 residues: CASRQRLAGAHRDYYEQYF. CDR3 coding DNA: TGTGCCAGCAGGCAAAGACTAGCAGGAGCCCACCGGGACTACTACGAGCAGTACTTC.

The chain uses TRBV27 and TRBJ2-7, with 10 nucleotides matching TRBD1. CDR1 and CDR2 (germline): MNHEY, SMNVEV (reference sequence). Unmatched junction bases numbered 9, after V lost 5 bases and J lost 2 bases. This CDR3 region has 16 residues. This chain's CDR3 is CASSPRQGAPPYEQYF. DNA for the CDR3: TGTGCCAGCAGTCCGCGACAGGGGGCCCCCCCCTACGAGCAGTACTTC.

The rearrangement links TRBV27 to TRBJ2-3; unclear D gene. This CDR3 comprises 14 residues. Germline V lookup: CDR1 MNHEY, CDR2 SMNVEV (reference sequence). The V and J ends lost 2 bases and 6 bases respectively, with 12 bases between them. CDR3 coding DNA: TGTGCCAGCAGTTTAAGCGAAACTCAGGATACGCAGTATTTT. Its translation: CASSLSETQDTQYF.

The chain employs TRBV4-3 and TRBJ1-4; D not certain. Per the germline V gene, CDR1 is LGHNA and CDR2 is YSLEER. The CDR3 loop spans 16 amino acids. V was trimmed by 0 bases and J by 7 bases, leaving 15 bases between them. The chain's CDR3 is CASSQDRSGLSEKLFF. The CDR3 DNA is TGCGCCAGCAGCCAAGACCGGTCGGGTTTGTCTGAAAAACTGTTTTTT.

The genes are TRBV29-1 and TRBJ1-2; D ambiguous. CDR1 is SQVTM and CDR2 is ANQGSEA in the germline V gene. The CDR3 is 10 amino acids. V was trimmed by 0 bases and J by 10 bases, leaving 6 bases between them. DNA for the CDR3: TGCAGCGTTGAAGAAGGGTACTACACCTTC. This codes for CSVEEGYYTF.

The chain couples TRBV18 to TRBJ2-1; 7 nucleotides agree with TRBD1. Per germline, CDR1 KGHSH and CDR2 LQKENI. The CDR3 covers 11 residues. J was trimmed by 15 bases and V by 2 bases; bases with no gene match: 4. The CDR3 loop reads CASSPDRDPFF. In DNA, the CDR3 is TGTGCCAGCTCACCAGACAGGGATCCGTTCTTC.

This chain connects TRBV7-2 to TRBJ2-4; D may correspond to TRBD1 or TRBD2 (7 bases each). CDR3 size: 18 residues. The V gene's germline CDR1 is SGHTA and CDR2 FQGNSA. V lost 2 bases, J lost 0 bases, and 17 bases lay in between. The CDR3 nucleotides are TGTGCCAGCAGCTTAAATCGGGACAGCGGGGCAGCCAAAAACATTCAGTACTTC. Its protein product is CASSLNRDSGAAKNIQYF.

The rearrangement joins TRBV28 to TRBJ2-7, with D tentatively TRBD2 (5 bases). CDR1 is MDHEN, CDR2 SYDVKM, per germline. With 5 bases removed from V and 0 bases from J, the gap between germline ends came to 14 bases. This CDR3 is built from 15 residues. CDR3 residues: CASSPFGSHSYEQYF. CDR3 bases: TGTGCCAGCAGTCCCTTTGGGAGCCACTCCTACGAGCAGTACTTC.

This chain joins TRBV27 and TRBJ1-1; 7 bases are shared with TRBD1. The junction had 14 bases not matched to a gene; V was cut back by 6 bases and J by 4 bases. This CDR3 region has 16 residues. From germline, CDR1 is MNHEY and CDR2 SMNVEV (reference sequence). The chain's CDR3 is CASSSGSDRLATEAFF. CDR3 in DNA: TGTGCCAGCAGCTCGGGATCGGACAGGTTGGCCACTGAAGCTTTCTTT.

This clone was seen once. The gene calls are TRBV27 and TRBJ2-7; 11 bases fit TRBD2. Germline loops: CDR1 MNHEY, CDR2 SMNVEV (reference sequence). With 7 bases clipped from V and 2 bases from J, the junction kept 7 bases outside the gene matches. The CDR3 contains 15 residues. The CDR3 is CASTKGTSGPYEQYF. CDR3 bases: TGTGCCAGCACCAAAGGGACTAGCGGACCCTACGAGCAGTACTTC.

The chain combines TRBV5-4 with TRBJ2-1, with D perhaps TRBD1 (6 bases). CDR1 is SGHNT, CDR2 YYREEE, per germline (reference sequence). This CDR3 has 13 amino acids. V dropped 6 bases and J dropped 3 bases, with 10 bases sitting between them. CDR3 in DNA: TGTGCCAGCATCCGGGACAACTACAATGAGCAGTTCTTC. Translated: CASIRDNYNEQFF.

The chain couples TRBV19 to TRBJ2-1; 12 bases agree with TRBD2. The CDR3 extends over 17 amino acids. Germline-derived CDR1 and CDR2 are LNHDA and SQIVND (reference sequence). V lost 5 bases and J lost 7; bases outside the gene matches: 12. In DNA form, the CDR3 reads TGTGCCAGTAGTTCGGTTGGCTACGGGACTAGCGGGAATGAGCAGTTCTTC. Translating gives CASSSVGYGTSGNEQFF.

This rearrangement joins TRBV19 to TRBJ1-5; D gene uncertain. This CDR3 has 13 amino acids. Per the germline V gene, CDR1 is LNHDA and CDR2 is SQIVND (reference sequence). Trimming removed 6 bases from V and 0 bases from J, with 6 bases in between. The CDR3 DNA reads TGTGCCAGTAGCGTTACTAGCAATCAGCCCCAGCATTTT. This codes for CASSVTSNQPQHF.

J is TRBJ2-7 and V is TRBV4-1; D not certain. CDR1 is MGHRA and CDR2 is YSYEKL in the germline V gene. The V end lost 1 base, the J end lost 0 bases, and 10 bases lay between the germline ends. The CDR3 totals 15 residues. The CDR3 reads CASSQAPGYSYEQYF. The CDR3 bases are TGCGCCAGCAGCCAAGCCCCCGGTTACTCCTACGAGCAGTACTTC.

The V and J genes are TRBV5-1 and TRBJ2-7; 9 bases align to TRBD1. The CDR3 is 13 amino acids. Germline V CDR1 and CDR2: SGHRS, YFSETQ. V shed 4 bases and J 3 bases; nucleotides not matched to a gene: 2. The CDR3 spells CASSQDRGYEQYF. The CDR3 DNA is TGCGCCAGCAGCCAGGACAGGGGCTACGAGCAGTACTTC.

The sample holds one count of this clone. The chain carries TRBV7-9 and TRBJ1-1, with TRBD1 identical over 10 bases. The CDR3 runs 16 residues. J was trimmed by 6 bases and V by 5 bases; bases with no gene match: 12. CDR1 and CDR2 (germline): SEHNR, FQNEAQ (reference sequence). CDR3: CASSDRQGAIDPEAFF. CDR3 nucleotide sequence: TGTGCCAGCAGCGATCGACAGGGGGCGATAGACCCTGAAGCTTTCTTT.

This chain connects TRBV11-2 to TRBJ2-1, with a tentative D call TRBD2 (6 bases). V was trimmed by 2 bases and J by 3 bases, leaving 11 bases between them. The CDR3 extends over 15 amino acids. Germline V lookup: CDR1 SGHAT, CDR2 FQNNGV. CDR3: CASSLIAGYYNEQFF. CDR3 in DNA: TGTGCCAGCAGCTTAATTGCGGGGTACTACAATGAGCAGTTCTTC.

The chain combines TRBV25-1 with TRBJ2-3, with a possible D match to TRBD2 (5 bases). With 8 bases removed from V and 2 bases from J, the gap between germline ends came to 23 bases. The germline CDR1 and CDR2 sequences are MGHDK and SYGVNS. The CDR3 has 17 residues. CDR3 residues: CASGDAGPGVLTDTQYF. The CDR3 coding sequence is TGTGCCAGCGGAGACGCGGGTCCTGGTGTCCTCACAGATACGCAGTATTTT.

As to this clone: This CDR3 is also generated by other DNA sequences in the sample. The V call is TRBV27, the J call TRBJ2-7, with 8 bases identical to TRBD1. Germline CDR1 MNHEY, CDR2 SMNVEV (reference sequence). Trimming cost V 6 bases and J 3 bases; bases outside gene matches: 7. The CDR3 spans 14 residues. The CDR3 loop reads CASSVGQGFYEQYF. CDR3 sequence (DNA): TGTGCCAGCAGCGTAGGACAGGGCTTCTACGAGCAGTACTTC.

This chain joins TRBV9 and TRBJ2-5; D possibly corresponds to TRBD2 (5 bases). CDR1 and CDR2 (germline): SGDLS, YYNGEE. The CDR3 consists of 13 residues. Trimming stripped 2 bases from V and 5 bases from J, with 10 bases between. This CDR3 reads CASSVWSGETQYF. The CDR3 DNA reads as TGTGCCAGCAGCGTTTGGTCGGGGGAGACCCAGTACTTC.

The chain carries TRBV4-3 and TRBJ2-7; D unresolved. Germline V gene data show CDR1 as LGHNA and CDR2 as YSLEER. V was clipped by 4 bases and J by 2 bases, with 12 bases between them. The CDR3 length is 14 residues. DNA of the CDR3: TGCGCCAGCAGCCCTTACGGCGGAGCCTACGAGCAGTACTTC. This sequence encodes CASSPYGGAYEQYF.

The V gene is TRBV2, the J gene TRBJ1-1; unclear D gene. V was trimmed by 4 bases and J by 5 bases, leaving 5 bases between them. The CDR3 extends over 11 amino acids. Looked up from germline, CDR1 is SNHLY and CDR2 is FYNNEI. DNA for the CDR3: TGTGCCAGCAGTGTGGGAACTGAAGCTTTCTTT. Protein product: CASSVGTEAFF.

J is TRBJ2-2 and V is TRBV9; D might be TRBD2 (5 bases). There are 17 residues in the CDR3. V shed 0 bases and J shed 2 bases, with 14 bases lying between them. CDR1 and CDR2 from the germline V gene are SGDLS and YYNGEE. The CDR3 DNA follows: TGTGCCAGCAGCGTAGCTCGGGGTCATACAAACACCGGGGAGCTGTTTTTT. Protein sequence: CASSVARGHTNTGELFF.